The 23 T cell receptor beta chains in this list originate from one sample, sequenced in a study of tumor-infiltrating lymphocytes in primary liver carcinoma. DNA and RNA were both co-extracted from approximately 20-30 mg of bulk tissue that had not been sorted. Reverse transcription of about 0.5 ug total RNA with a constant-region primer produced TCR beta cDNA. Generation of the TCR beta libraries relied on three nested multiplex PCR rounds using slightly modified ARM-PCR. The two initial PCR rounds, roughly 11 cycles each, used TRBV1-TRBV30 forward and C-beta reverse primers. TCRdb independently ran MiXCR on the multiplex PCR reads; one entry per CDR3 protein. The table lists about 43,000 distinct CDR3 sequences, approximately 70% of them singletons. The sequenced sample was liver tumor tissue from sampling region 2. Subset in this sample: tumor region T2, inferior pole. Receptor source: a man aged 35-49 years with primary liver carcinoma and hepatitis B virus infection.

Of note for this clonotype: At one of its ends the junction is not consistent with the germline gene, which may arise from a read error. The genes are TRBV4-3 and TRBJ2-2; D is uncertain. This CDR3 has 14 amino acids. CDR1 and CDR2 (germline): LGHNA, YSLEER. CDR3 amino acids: CASSQDWNTGELFF. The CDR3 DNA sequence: TGCGCCAGCAGTCAAGATTGGAACACTGGGGAACTGTTTTTT.

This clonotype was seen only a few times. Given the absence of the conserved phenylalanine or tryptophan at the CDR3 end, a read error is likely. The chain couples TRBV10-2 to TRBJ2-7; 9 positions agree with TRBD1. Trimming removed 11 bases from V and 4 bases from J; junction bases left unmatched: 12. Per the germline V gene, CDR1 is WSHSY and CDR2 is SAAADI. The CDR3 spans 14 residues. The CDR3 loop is CAGTETGGGYEQYY. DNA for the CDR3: TGCGCCGGCACCGAGACAGGGGGAGGATACGAGCAGTACTAC.

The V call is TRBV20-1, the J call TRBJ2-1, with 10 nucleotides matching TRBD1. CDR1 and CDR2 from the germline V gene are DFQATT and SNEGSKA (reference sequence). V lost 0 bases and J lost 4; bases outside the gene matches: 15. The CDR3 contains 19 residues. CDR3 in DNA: TGCAGTGCTAGAGATATGGGACAGGGGTCCTCTAAACTATACAATGAGCAGTTCTTC. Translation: CSARDMGQGSSKLYNEQFF.

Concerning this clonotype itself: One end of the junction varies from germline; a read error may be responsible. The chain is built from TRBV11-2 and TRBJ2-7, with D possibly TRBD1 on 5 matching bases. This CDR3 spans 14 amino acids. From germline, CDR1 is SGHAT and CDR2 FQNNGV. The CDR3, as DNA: TGTGCCAGCAACACTAACAGGAACTCCTACGGGCAGTATTTC. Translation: CASNTNRNSYGQYF.

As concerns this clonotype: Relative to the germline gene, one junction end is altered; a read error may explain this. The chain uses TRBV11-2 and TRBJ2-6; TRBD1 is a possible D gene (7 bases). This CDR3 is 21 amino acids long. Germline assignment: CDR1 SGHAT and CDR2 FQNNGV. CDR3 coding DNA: TGTGCCAGCAGCATGGGGGGAAACAGGGGCATTTCCCTCTCTGGGGCCAACGTTCTGACTTTT. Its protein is CASSMGGNRGISLSGANVLTF.

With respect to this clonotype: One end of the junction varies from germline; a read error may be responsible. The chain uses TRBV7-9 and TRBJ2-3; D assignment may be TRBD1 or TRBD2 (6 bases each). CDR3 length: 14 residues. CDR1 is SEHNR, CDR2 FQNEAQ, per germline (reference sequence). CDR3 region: CVSSQGTGVDTQYF. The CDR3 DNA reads TGTGTCAGCAGCCAGGGGACGGGAGTCGATACGCAGTATTTT.

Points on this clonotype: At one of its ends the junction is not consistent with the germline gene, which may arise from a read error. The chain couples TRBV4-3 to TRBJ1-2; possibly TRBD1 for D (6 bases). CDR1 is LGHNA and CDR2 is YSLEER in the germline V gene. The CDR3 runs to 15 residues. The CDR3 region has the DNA TGCACCAGCAGCCGAGGGAGGGGGTCTAACTATGGCTACATCTTC. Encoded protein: CTSSRGRGSNYGYIF.

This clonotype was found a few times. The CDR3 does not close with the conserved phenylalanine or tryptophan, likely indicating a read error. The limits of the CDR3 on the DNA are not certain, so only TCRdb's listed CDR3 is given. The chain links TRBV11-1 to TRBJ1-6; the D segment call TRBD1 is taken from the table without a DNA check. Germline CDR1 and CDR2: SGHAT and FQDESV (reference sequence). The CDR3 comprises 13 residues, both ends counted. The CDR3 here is CASSRTLVSPLHL.

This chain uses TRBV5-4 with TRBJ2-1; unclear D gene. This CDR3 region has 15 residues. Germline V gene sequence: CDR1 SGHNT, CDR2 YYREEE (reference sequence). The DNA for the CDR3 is TGTACAAGCAGCTTGGGCGGACCGGCTCGGGATGAGCAGTTCTTC. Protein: CTSSLGGPARDEQFF.

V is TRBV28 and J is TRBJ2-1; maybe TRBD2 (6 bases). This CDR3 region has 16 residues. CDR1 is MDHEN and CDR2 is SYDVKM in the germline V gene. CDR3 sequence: CVSIPPERRGYNEQFF. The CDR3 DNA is TGTGTAAGCATCCCCCCGGAGCGGAGGGGCTACAATGAGCAGTTCTTC.

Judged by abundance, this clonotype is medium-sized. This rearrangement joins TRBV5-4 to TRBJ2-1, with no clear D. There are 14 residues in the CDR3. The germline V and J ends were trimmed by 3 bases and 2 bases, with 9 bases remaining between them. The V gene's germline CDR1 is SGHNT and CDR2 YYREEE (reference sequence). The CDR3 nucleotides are TGTGCCAGCAGCTCCTCTGGGACCTACAATGAGCAGTTCTTC. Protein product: CASSSSGTYNEQFF.

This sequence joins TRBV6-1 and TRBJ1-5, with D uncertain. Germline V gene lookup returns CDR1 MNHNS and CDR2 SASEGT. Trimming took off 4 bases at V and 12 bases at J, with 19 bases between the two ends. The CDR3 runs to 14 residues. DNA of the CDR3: TGTGCCAGCAGTGGAGACCATAGCAATCGGCTCCAGCATTTT. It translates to CASSGDHSNRLQHF.

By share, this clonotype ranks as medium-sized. The CDR3 sequence is CASRDFTDTQYF. CDR3 nucleotide sequence: TGTGCCAGCCGGGACTTCACAGATACGCAGTATTTT. This chain connects TRBV6-1 to TRBJ2-3, with TRBD2 as a possible D gene (6 bases). Germline V gene sequence: CDR1 MNHNS, CDR2 SASEGT. This CDR3 has 12 residues. V was clipped by 8 bases and J by 2 bases, with 8 bases between them.

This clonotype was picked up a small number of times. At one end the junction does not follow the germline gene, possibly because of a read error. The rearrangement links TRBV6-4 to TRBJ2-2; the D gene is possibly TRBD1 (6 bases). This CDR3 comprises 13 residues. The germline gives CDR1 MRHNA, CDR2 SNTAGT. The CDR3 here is CAGSAEGAGELFF. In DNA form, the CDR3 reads TGTGCCGGCAGTGCGGAAGGGGCAGGGGAGCTATTTTTT.

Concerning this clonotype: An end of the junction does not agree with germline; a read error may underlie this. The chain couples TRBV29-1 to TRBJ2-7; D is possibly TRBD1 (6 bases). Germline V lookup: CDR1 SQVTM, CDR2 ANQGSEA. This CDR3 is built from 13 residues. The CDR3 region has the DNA TGTAGCGTTGATACAGGGTATGTCGACAGGCAGTACTTC. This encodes CSVDTGYVDRQYF.

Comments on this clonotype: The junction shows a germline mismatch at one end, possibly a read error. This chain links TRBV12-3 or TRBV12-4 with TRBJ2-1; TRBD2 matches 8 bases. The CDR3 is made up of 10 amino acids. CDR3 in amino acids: CASFSGKQSF. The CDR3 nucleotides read TGTGCCAGTTTTAGCGGGAAACAGTCCTTC.

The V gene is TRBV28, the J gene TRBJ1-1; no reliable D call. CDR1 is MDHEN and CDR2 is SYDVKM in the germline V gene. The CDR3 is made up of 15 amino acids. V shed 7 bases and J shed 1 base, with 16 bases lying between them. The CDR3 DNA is TGTGCCAGCATCGTTGGACGACTTCGGAACACTGAAGCTTTCTTT. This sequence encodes CASIVGRLRNTEAFF.

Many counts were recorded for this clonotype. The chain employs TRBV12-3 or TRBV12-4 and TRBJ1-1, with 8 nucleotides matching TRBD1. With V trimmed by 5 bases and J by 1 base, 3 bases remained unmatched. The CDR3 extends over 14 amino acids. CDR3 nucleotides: TGTGCCAGCAGTCCAGGACAGGGGAACACTGAAGCTTTCTTT. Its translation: CASSPGQGNTEAFF.

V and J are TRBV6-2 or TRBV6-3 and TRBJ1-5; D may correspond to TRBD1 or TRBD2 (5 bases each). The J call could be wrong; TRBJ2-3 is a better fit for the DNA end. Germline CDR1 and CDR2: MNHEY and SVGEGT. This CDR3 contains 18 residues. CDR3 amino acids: CASSYSRDGDTRNQPQYF. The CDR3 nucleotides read TGTGCCAGCAGTTACTCCCGGGACGGTGATACAAGGAACCAGCCCCAGTATTTT.

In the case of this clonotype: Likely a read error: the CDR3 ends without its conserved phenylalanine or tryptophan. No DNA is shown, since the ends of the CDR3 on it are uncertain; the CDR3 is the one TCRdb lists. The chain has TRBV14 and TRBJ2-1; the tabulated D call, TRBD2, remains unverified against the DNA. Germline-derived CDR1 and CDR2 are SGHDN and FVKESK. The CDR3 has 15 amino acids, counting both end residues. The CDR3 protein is CASSAVGGSYNEHFY.

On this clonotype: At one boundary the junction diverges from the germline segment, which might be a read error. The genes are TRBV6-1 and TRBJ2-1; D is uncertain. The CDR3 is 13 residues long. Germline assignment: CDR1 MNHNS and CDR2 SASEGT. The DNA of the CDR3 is TGTACCAGCAGTGAACCCCAAGGGAATGAGCAGTTCTTC. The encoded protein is CTSSEPQGNEQFF.

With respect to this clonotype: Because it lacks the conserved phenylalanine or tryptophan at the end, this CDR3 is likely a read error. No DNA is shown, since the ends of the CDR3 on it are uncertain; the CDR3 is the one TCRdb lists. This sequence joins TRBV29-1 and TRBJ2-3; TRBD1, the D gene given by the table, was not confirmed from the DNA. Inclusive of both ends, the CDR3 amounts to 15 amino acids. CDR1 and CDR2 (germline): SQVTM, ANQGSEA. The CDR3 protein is CSVEGGAGITDTRYS.

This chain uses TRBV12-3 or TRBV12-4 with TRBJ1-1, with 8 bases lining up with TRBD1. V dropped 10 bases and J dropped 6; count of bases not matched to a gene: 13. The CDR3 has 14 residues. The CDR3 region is CAIIRDRSNAEAFF. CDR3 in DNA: TGTGCCATCATACGGGACAGGTCTAACGCTGAAGCTTTCTTT.